This T cell receptor beta chain was captured in a study of blood T cell repertoires in COVID-19. Looking at the study overall: Collection of acute and convalescent COVID-19 samples took place in the United States, Italy and Spain. Sample material is recorded as cDNA or gDNA derived from T cells, B-cell-depleted T cells, or PBMCs.

The authors' processing: The assay estimated nucleated cells by amplifying reference gene primers. Profiled with immunoSEQ multiplex PCR; TCRdb holds only in-frame clones, not every one. V and J calls and clone size are given by that table; D and trimming were obtained from the DNA. The sample lists some 120,000 clones; more than 70% were seen once. V shed 1 base, J shed 7 bases, and the junction held 0 bases outside the gene matches. There are 15 residues in the CDR3. Germline values: CDR1 MNHNS, CDR2 SASEGT. The rearrangement links TRBV6-1 to TRBJ2-1; 14 bases fit TRBD2. The TCR comes from a man between 65 and 80 years old with acute or convalescent COVID-19. Sequencing was carried out using peripheral blood. Here the CDR3 reads CASSEGTSGGNEQFF. In DNA form, the CDR3 reads TGTGCCAGCAGTGAAGGGACTAGCGGGGGGAATGAGCAGTTCTTC.